One TCR beta chain is described in this entry. Its antigen is not identified. TCRdb ran MiXCR on the multiplex PCR reads and lists one entry per CDR3 protein. The sample has approximately 130,000 distinct CDR3 sequences; 21% are singletons. This entry comes from a study of breast tumors, draining lymph nodes, adjacent tissues. Breast cancer patients provided tissue from their axillary draining lymph nodes. The CDR3 contains 17 residues. Trimming removed 0 bases from V and 0 bases from J; junction bases left unmatched: 5. The germline V gene has CDR1 MRHNA and CDR2 SNTAGT. Whole-study results and caveats: The lymph node origin of tumor T cells was framed as consistent with a hypothesis, not demonstrated. Tumor repertoires ranked between lymph nodes and nontumor tissue in diversity, with V and J gene preferences. Data fit most tumor T cells coming from lymph node, expanding in tumor.

The chain employs TRBV6-4 and TRBJ2-4, with 7 bases aligning to TRBD2. Sequencing used axillary lymph node tissue. This TCR was sampled from a female donor with breast cancer. Some clones in this sample may be carry-over from other donors' samples. CDR3 region: CASSDSPSGLAKNIQYF. The DNA for the CDR3 is TGTGCCAGCAGTGACTCGCCTAGCGGACTAGCCAAAAACATTCAGTACTTC.